The rows below give T cell receptor beta chains drawn from one sample of a study of blood T cell repertoires in COVID-19. The assay was immunoSEQ multiplex PCR, and TCRdb's table has in-frame clones only and misses some. The sample lists around 150,000 clones, roughly 90% seen once, with approximately 3% in the top ten. Material for sequencing was peripheral blood. The receptors here all came from a man in his sixties with acute or convalescent COVID-19. CDR3s include the opening cysteine and the closing phenylalanine or tryptophan. D genes are given only for firm matches. Size tells how often a clone was seen (once, few, many) or the class of an expanded clone, and some rows leave it out.

NA	TRBV7-9	TRBJ2-3	NA	TGTGCCAGCAGTCAAAGCACAGATACGCAGTATTTT	CASSQSTDTQYF
NA	TRBV12-5	TRBJ1-3	NA	TGTGCTAGTGGCCCGGGCGGGACCCTGGGGAACAACACCATATATTTT	CASGPGGTLGNNTIYF
NA	TRBV11-2	TRBJ1-1	NA	TGTGCCAGCAGCTTTTCCTTGAACACTGAAGCTTTCTTT	CASSFSLNTEAFF
NA	TRBV3-1/TRBV3-2	TRBJ2-7	NA	TGTGCCAGCAGCCCGGGACATGTCTTCGTCAACGAGCAGTACTTC	CASSPGHVFVNEQYF
NA	TRBV19	TRBJ1-1	NA	TGTGCCAGTACCCCTGGACATGTTGAGACTGAAGCTTTCTTT	CASTPGHVETEAFF
TRBD1	TRBV9	TRBJ2-3	NA	TGTGCCAGCAGCGAAATTACAGGGGGCGTAGATACGCAGTATTTT	CASSEITGGVDTQYF
NA	TRBV7-2	TRBJ1-5	NA	TGTGCCAGCAGCTTAAAGGTCGGGAATAGCAATCAGCCCCAGCATTTT	CASSLKVGNSNQPQHF
NA	TRBV18	TRBJ2-3	NA	TGTGCCAGCTCACCAAGGAGGGGCCAACGCACAGATACGCAGTATTTT	CASSPRRGQRTDTQYF
NA	TRBV5-1	TRBJ2-7	NA	TGCGCCAGCAGCTTGGGACAGAGCTCCTACGAGCAGTACTTC	CASSLGQSSYEQYF
NA	TRBV5-1	TRBJ1-2	once	TGCGCCAGCAGCCTGGGACATCGAGACTATGGCTACACCTTC	CASSLGHRDYGYTF
TRBD1	TRBV7-3	TRBJ2-1	many	TGTGCCAGCAGCGCCAGGGGGCTTATGTGGGACAATGAGCAGTTCTTC	CASSARGLMWDNEQFF
NA	TRBV11-3	TRBJ1-1	NA	TGTGCCAGCAGCTTACAGGGTTACACTGAAGCTTTCTTT	CASSLQGYTEAFF
NA	TRBV12-3/TRBV12-4	TRBJ1-1	NA	TGTGCCAGCAGTTCCCTCAGGGCCGCCGGGGCTTTCTTT	CASSSLRAAGAFF
NA	TRBV24-1	TRBJ1-3	NA	TGTGCCACCAGTTCTGCAGGTGGAAACACCATATATTTT	CATSSAGGNTIYF
NA	TRBV2	TRBJ1-2	NA	TGTGCCAGCAGTGAATTACAGGGTCGTAGTCGCTACACCTTC	CASSELQGRSRYTF
TRBD2	TRBV27	TRBJ2-7	NA	TGTGCCAGCAGTTTTTCGGGAGGGAACGAGCAGTACTTC	CASSFSGGNEQYF
TRBD2	TRBV6-2/TRBV6-3	TRBJ2-7	NA	TGTGCCAGCAGTCACGCTCTAGCGGGGGTCTACGAGCAGTACTTC	CASSHALAGVYEQYF
TRBD2	TRBV12-5	TRBJ2-1	NA	TGTGCTAGTGGTTTGGTACAAGGTAGCGGGGAAGTCGAGCAGTTCTTC	CASGLVQGSGEVEQFF
NA	TRBV9	TRBJ2-1	NA	TGTGCCAGCAGCGTAGGAATGGGGGAGGACTCCTACAATGAGCAGTTCTTC	CASSVGMGEDSYNEQFF
NA	TRBV7-2	TRBJ2-1	NA	TGTGCCAGCAGGCACTATTTGGACAATGAGCAGTTCTTC	CASRHYLDNEQFF
NA	TRBV4-2	TRBJ1-2	NA	TGTGCCAGCAGCCTCCAGGGAGGGACGGGGGGCTACACCTTC	CASSLQGGTGGYTF
TRBD1	TRBV5-8	TRBJ2-4	NA	TGTGCCAGCAGCTTAGAGGGGGCTTGGAACATTCAGTACTTC	CASSLEGAWNIQYF
NA	TRBV2	TRBJ2-1	NA	TGTGCCTCGTTCCAGATTACGCATTTCAATGAGCAGTTCTTC	CASFQITHFNEQFF
NA	TRBV5-1	TRBJ1-3	NA	TGCGCCAGCAGCCCGGGTGGGTCTGGAAACACCATATATTTT	CASSPGGSGNTIYF
TRBD1	TRBV4-1	TRBJ2-7	once	TGCGCCAGCAGCCAGGTTGCGCCGGGACAGGGGGGCCACGAGCAGTACTTC	CASSQVAPGQGGHEQYF
NA	TRBV7-6	TRBJ1-3	NA	TGTGCCAGCAGCTTAGCTTTAGCCGAAGGAAACACCATATATTTT	CASSLALAEGNTIYF
TRBD2	TRBV24-1	TRBJ2-1	NA	TGTGCCACCAGTAAGGGCGGGGGGGGCCGTAGCGATGAGCAGTTCTTC	CATSKGGGGRSDEQFF
NA	TRBV3-1/TRBV3-2	TRBJ2-7	NA	TGTGCCAGCAGCCAGGGCCCTGAGCAGTACTTC	CASSQGPEQYF
TRBD1	TRBV4-3	TRBJ2-7	NA	TGCGCCAGCAGCCAAGATCTCCAAGGGGGCGGCGAGCAGTACTTC	CASSQDLQGGGEQYF